A single sample gave rise to the 25 T cell receptor beta chains below, sequenced in a study of vaccination and CD4 T cells after COVID-19. The Oncomine TCR Beta short-read assay was applied to DNA of cultured CD4+ T cells. Each CDR3 protein gets one entry after TCRdb re-called the PCR reads with MiXCR. Altogether around 20,000 distinct CDR3 sequences are present, about 43% being singletons, with the ten largest covering over 2.5%. Treatment specified: roughly nine-day PBMC culture with coronavirus spike peptide pools or control peptides (ViraFEST assay). For these receptors, no antigen is known. This specimen was CD4+ T cells from blood, cultured in vitro, taken after SARS-CoV-2 vaccination. Source of these receptors: a human donor who had recovered from COVID-19.

This clonotype has just a few counts. V and J are TRBV29-1 and TRBJ1-2; D not certain. Per the germline V gene, CDR1 is SQVTM and CDR2 is ANQGSEA. The CDR3 length is 13 residues. Trimming removed 6 bases from V and 6 bases from J, with 17 bases in between. Here the CDR3 reads CSVTGIRGNGYTF. CDR3 nucleotides: TGCAGCGTGACTGGAATCCGGGGAAATGGCTACACCTTC. The full variable domain, its missing parts supplied by reference TRBV29-1 and TRBJ1-2, is SAVISQKPSRDICQRGTSLTIQCQVDSQVTMMFWYRQQPGQSLTLIATANQGSEATYESGFVIDKFPISRPNLTFSTLTVSNMSPEDSSIYLCSVTGIRGNGYTFGSGTRLTVV.

The chain combines TRBV28 with TRBJ2-2, with no clear D. Germline assignment: CDR1 MDHEN and CDR2 SYDVKM. Trimming took 7 bases from V and 7 from J, leaving 13 bases between them. The CDR3 runs to 13 residues. The CDR3 sequence is CASNFVRHGELFF. CDR3 in DNA: TGTGCCAGCAATTTCGTCAGGCACGGGGAGCTGTTTTTT. The whole variable domain, filled in from reference TRBV28 and TRBJ2-2, reads DVKVTQSSRYLVKRTGEKVFLECVQDMDHENMFWYRQDPGLGLRLIYFSYDVKMKEKGDIPEGYSVSREKKERFSLILESASTNQTSMYLCASNFVRHGELFFGEGSRLTVL.

V usage is TRBV4-3 and J usage is TRBJ1-2, with D perhaps matching TRBD1 (6 bases). V was cut by 2 bases and J by 0 bases, with 16 bases left in between. CDR3 length equals 17 residues. Germline V gene data show CDR1 as LGHNA and CDR2 as YSLEER. DNA for the CDR3: TGCGCCAGCAGCCAAACCCCCCGGGCAGGGGCTAACTATGGCTACACCTTC. It specifies CASSQTPRAGANYGYTF.

This rearrangement joins TRBV7-2 to TRBJ2-2; 7 bases map to TRBD2. Germline trimming cut 1 base from V and 2 bases from J; bases unmatched to any gene: 7. Germline V gene sequence: CDR1 SGHTA, CDR2 FQGNSA. This CDR3 is built from 17 residues. The CDR3 protein is CASSLVGGGRNTGELFF. CDR3 bases: TGTGCCAGCAGCTTAGTGGGGGGAGGGCGCAACACCGGGGAGCTGTTTTTT.

The genes are TRBV7-9 and TRBJ2-7; 10 positions agree with TRBD1. The CDR3 totals 17 residues. Unmatched junction bases numbered 9, after V lost 3 bases and J lost 1 base. CDR1 and CDR2 from the germline V gene are SEHNR and FQNEAQ (reference sequence). The CDR3 bases are TGTGCCAGCAGCTTTAGGGACAGGGGAGTAAGTTCCTACGAGCAGTACTTC. This translates into CASSFRDRGVSSYEQYF.

This chain uses TRBV12-3 or TRBV12-4 with TRBJ1-2; 10 nucleotides match TRBD1. The V gene end was trimmed by 7 bases and the J gene end by 8 bases; junction bases not matched to a gene: 7. The CDR3 is made up of 13 amino acids. Here the CDR3 DNA reads TGTGCCAGCACCAAAGACAGGGGGCGAGGCTACACCTTC. Amino acid sequence: CASTKDRGRGYTF.

V is TRBV2 and J is TRBJ2-6, with 7 nucleotides matching TRBD1. Trimming cost V 8 bases and J 2 bases; bases outside gene matches: 6. The CDR3 runs to 15 residues. Germline CDR1 and CDR2: SNHLY and FYNNEI. The CDR3 loop is CASDREYPGANVLTF. CDR3 sequence (DNA): TGTGCCAGCGACAGGGAGTATCCTGGGGCCAACGTCCTGACTTTC.

This chain uses TRBV5-5 with TRBJ1-5; maybe TRBD1 (5 bases). The CDR3 loop spans 15 amino acids. Looked up from germline, CDR1 is SGHKS and CDR2 is YYEKEE (reference sequence). V dropped 2 bases and J dropped 5 bases, with 14 bases sitting between them. CDR3 protein: CASSLLPGRDQPQHF. Written as DNA, the CDR3 is TGTGCCAGCAGCTTACTACCGGGACGGGATCAGCCCCAGCATTTT.

The rearrangement uses TRBV29-1 and TRBJ2-5; D not resolved. This CDR3 has 11 residues. V was clipped by 4 bases and J by 1 base, with 4 bases between them. CDR1 is SQVTM and CDR2 is ANQGSEA in the germline V gene. Written as DNA, the CDR3 is TGCAGCGTTGTTCCCCAAGAGACCCAGTACTTC. Translated, it gives CSVVPQETQYF. Using reference TRBV29-1 and TRBJ2-5 for the parts outside the CDR3, the full variable domain is SAVISQKPSRDICQRGTSLTIQCQVDSQVTMMFWYRQQPGQSLTLIATANQGSEATYESGFVIDKFPISRPNLTFSTLTVSNMSPEDSSIYLCSVVPQETQYFGPGTRLLVL.

This clonotype was found a few times. The genes are TRBV7-9 and TRBJ1-1; D call uncertain. The V gene's germline CDR1 is SEHNR and CDR2 FQNEAQ (reference sequence). V was pared by 5 bases and J by 3 bases, with 13 bases between. CDR3 length: 14 residues. The DNA of the CDR3 is TGTGCCAGCAGCCCGAGGGAGGGTTACACTGAAGCTTTCTTT. This gives the protein CASSPREGYTEAFF.

A word on this clonotype: This is likely a read error, given that the CDR3 carries no conserved phenylalanine or tryptophan at its end. The chain joins TRBV20-1 to TRBJ2-1; the D gene could be TRBD1 or TRBD2 (5 bases each). V lost 3 bases and J lost 7, with 10 bases in between. The length of the CDR3 is 12 residues. Germline-derived CDR1 and CDR2 are DFQATT and SNEGSKA (reference sequence). CDR3 nucleotides: TGCAGTGCTAGGCGTGGGGGAAATGAGCAGTTCTCC. Translation gives CSARRGGNEQFS.

The genes are TRBV7-9 and TRBJ1-3; the D is unclear. The CDR3 has 14 amino acids. CDR1 SEHNR and CDR2 FQNEAQ come from the germline V gene (reference sequence). V dropped 4 bases and J dropped 8 bases, with 15 bases sitting between them. The chain's CDR3 is CASSSLRAVDTIYF. CDR3 DNA: TGTGCCAGCAGCTCCCTTAGGGCGGTGGACACCATATATTTT. The whole variable domain, remainder taken from reference TRBV7-9 and TRBJ1-3, is DTGVSQNPRHKITKRGQNVTFRCDPISEHNRLYWYRQTLGQGPEFLTYFQNEAQLEKSRLLSDRFSAERPKGSFSTLEIQRTEQGDSAMYLCASSSLRAVDTIYFGEGSWLTVV.

The chain is built from TRBV6-1 and TRBJ1-2; the D gene is possibly TRBD1 (5 bases). V lost 3 bases and J lost 7, with 9 bases in between. The germline V gene has CDR1 MNHNS and CDR2 SASEGT. There are 12 residues in the CDR3. As DNA, the CDR3 is TGTGCCAGCAGTGAGGGGGTTCGTGGCTACACCTTC. Amino acids: CASSEGVRGYTF.

The chain uses TRBV20-1 and TRBJ2-1; 7 nucleotides agree with TRBD2. CDR3 length: 14 amino acids. V shed 2 bases and J 9 bases; nucleotides not matched to a gene: 10. CDR1 is DFQATT, CDR2 SNEGSKA, per germline (reference sequence). The CDR3, as DNA: TGCAGTGCTAGAAGCGGGAACCTCGCCTTTGAGCAGTTCTTC. The encoded protein is CSARSGNLAFEQFF.

This sequence joins TRBV20-1 and TRBJ2-1; unclear D gene. V was pared by 1 base and J by 5 bases, with 6 bases between. This CDR3 is 12 amino acids long. Germline loops: CDR1 DFQATT, CDR2 SNEGSKA (reference sequence). Here the CDR3 reads CSARARHNEQFF. CDR3 nucleotide sequence: TGCAGTGCTAGAGCTCGACACAATGAGCAGTTCTTC.

The V call is TRBV4-3, the J call TRBJ2-5; no definite D call. V gave up 0 bases and J gave up 7 bases, with 12 bases separating them. The CDR3 totals 14 residues. CDR1 is LGHNA, CDR2 YSLEER, per germline. CDR3 protein: CASSQEGRKGTQYF. The CDR3 bases are TGCGCCAGCAGCCAAGAAGGACGGAAGGGGACCCAGTACTTC.

This sequence joins TRBV6-1 and TRBJ2-3; weak D call: TRBD1 (6 bases). V lost 5 bases to trimming and J lost 0 bases, with 6 bases between them. The CDR3 loop spans 13 amino acids. Germline CDR1 MNHNS, CDR2 SASEGT. CDR3 sequence (DNA): TGTGCCAGCAGTAGGGGGAGCACAGATACGCAGTATTTT. Amino acid sequence: CASSRGSTDTQYF.

The chain uses TRBV7-2 and TRBJ2-7; D may be TRBD2 (5 bases). This CDR3 has 16 residues. The V and J ends lost 2 bases and 2 bases respectively, with 16 bases between them. The germline CDR1 and CDR2 sequences are SGHTA and FQGNSA. CDR3 protein: CASSLIPSGRTYEQYF. CDR3 DNA: TGTGCCAGCAGCTTAATCCCGAGCGGACGAACCTACGAGCAGTACTTC. Based on the CDR3 plus reference TRBV7-2 and TRBJ2-7, the full variable domain is GAGVSQSPSNKVTEKGKDVELRCDPISGHTALYWYRQSLGQGLEFLIYFQGNSAPDKSGLPSDRFSAERTGGSVSTLTIQRTQQEDSAVYLCASSLIPSGRTYEQYFGPGTRLTVT.

This clonotype turned up a few times. The gene calls are TRBV11-2 and TRBJ2-5; 8 positions match TRBD2. The germline gives CDR1 SGHAT, CDR2 FQNNGV. V gave up 0 bases and J gave up 2 bases; unmatched junction bases: 5. The CDR3 extends over 16 amino acids. CDR3 protein: CASSLESGSRQETQYF. The CDR3 region has the DNA TGTGCCAGCAGCTTAGAAAGCGGGAGCCGGCAAGAGACCCAGTACTTC.

J is TRBJ2-7 and V is TRBV12-3 or TRBV12-4; D gene ambiguous. This CDR3 is 12 amino acids long. Trimming removed 2 bases at V and 4 bases at J, with 6 bases between. The CDR3 region is CASSLTRYEQYF. In nucleotides, the CDR3 is TGTGCCAGCAGTTTAACGCGGTACGAGCAGTACTTC.

The CDR3 DNA follows: TGTGCCAGCTCGCCGGAATCGTACACTGAAGCTTTCTTT. It encodes CASSPESYTEAFF. The rearrangement uses TRBV25-1 and TRBJ1-1; D is uncertain. V lost 8 bases and J lost 3, with 13 bases in between. Per germline, CDR1 MGHDK and CDR2 SYGVNS. This CDR3 spans 13 amino acids.

On this clonotype itself: One junction end disagrees with the germline gene, perhaps due to a read error. The CDR3: CANSYSRGGASNEQYF. The DNA of the CDR3 is TGTGCCAACAGTTACTCGCGCGGGGGGGCATCTAACGAGCAGTACTTC. This chain uses TRBV6-5 with TRBJ2-7; TRBD2 aligns across 9 bases. The germline V gene encodes CDR1 MNHEY and CDR2 SVGAGI. The CDR3 covers 16 residues.

This chain connects TRBV7-3 to TRBJ2-1; a possible D gene is TRBD2 (6 bases). Trimming shortened V by 2 bases and J by 7 bases, and 9 bases separated the two germline ends. The CDR3 has 13 residues. Per germline, CDR1 SGHTA and CDR2 FQGTGA. In nucleotides, the CDR3 is TGTGCCAGCAGCTTATATGGGGGGAATGAGCAGTTCTTC. Amino acids: CASSLYGGNEQFF.

This clonotype was observed a handful of times. The chain joins TRBV6-1 to TRBJ1-1, with no clear D. This CDR3 spans 13 amino acids. CDR1 is MNHNS and CDR2 is SASEGT in the germline V gene. The ends were cut back, 6 bases at V and 1 base at J, with 9 bases in the middle. The CDR3 DNA follows: TGTGCCAGCAGAGTTACAGAGAACACTGAAGCTTTCTTT. Its protein product is CASRVTENTEAFF.

V is TRBV20-1 and J is TRBJ1-2; D gene ambiguous. The germline V gene has CDR1 DFQATT and CDR2 SNEGSKA (reference sequence). V lost 1 base to trimming and J lost 2 bases, with 11 bases between them. The CDR3 length is 14 residues. Here the CDR3 reads CSARVDGPNYGYTF. The DNA for the CDR3 is TGCAGTGCTAGAGTGGACGGGCCCAACTATGGCTACACCTTC.